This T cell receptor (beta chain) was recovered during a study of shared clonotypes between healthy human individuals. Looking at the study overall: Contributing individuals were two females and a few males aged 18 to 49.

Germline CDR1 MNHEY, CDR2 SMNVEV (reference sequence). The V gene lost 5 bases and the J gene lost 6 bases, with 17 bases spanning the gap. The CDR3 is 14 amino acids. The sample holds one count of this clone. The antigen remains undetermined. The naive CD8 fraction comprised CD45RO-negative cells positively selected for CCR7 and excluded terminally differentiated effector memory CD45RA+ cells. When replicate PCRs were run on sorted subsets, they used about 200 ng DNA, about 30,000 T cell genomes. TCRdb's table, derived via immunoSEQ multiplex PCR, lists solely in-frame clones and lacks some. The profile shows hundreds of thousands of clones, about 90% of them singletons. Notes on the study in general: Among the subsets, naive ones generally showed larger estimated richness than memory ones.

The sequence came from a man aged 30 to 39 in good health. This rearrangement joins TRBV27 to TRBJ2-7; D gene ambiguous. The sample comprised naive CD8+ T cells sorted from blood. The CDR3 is CASSLTVSPREQYF. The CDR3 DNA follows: TGTGCCAGCAGTCTCACAGTGTCCCCTCGCGAGCAGTACTTC.